Presented here are 22 T cell receptor beta chains from one specimen sequenced in a study of T cells after yellow fever vaccination. TCRdb used MiXCR to reprocess the 5' RACE reads, holding one entry per CDR3 protein. The sample lists a few hundred thousand distinct CDR3 sequences, 18% occurring once. This specimen consisted of PBMCs, obtained before the yellow fever booster vaccination. The receptors were sampled from a man between 18 and 35 years old who received the YFV17D yellow fever vaccine.

This clonotype was seen a few times. The chain recombines TRBV27 with TRBJ2-7; TRBD1 matches at 8 bases. V dropped 4 bases and J dropped 3; count of bases not matched to a gene: 8. Germline V lookup: CDR1 MNHEY, CDR2 SMNVEV (reference sequence). This CDR3 has 15 residues. This chain's CDR3 is CASSSTGDPFYEQYF. The DNA of the CDR3 is TGTGCCAGCAGTTCGACAGGGGACCCCTTCTACGAGCAGTACTTC.

This clonotype was seen only a few times. The J gene is TRBJ2-7, the V gene TRBV6-6, with 10 nucleotides matching TRBD2. With V trimmed by 5 bases and J by 2 bases, 9 bases remained unmatched. The CDR3 length is 16 residues. Germline V gene data show CDR1 as MNHNY and CDR2 as SVGAGI (reference sequence). The CDR3 nucleotides are TGTGCCAGCAGTACAACGCCCGGGACTAGCGCCTACGAGCAGTACGTC. Protein product: CASSTTPGTSAYEQYV.

This rearrangement joins TRBV6-6 to TRBJ1-5, with D uncertain. CDR1 MNHNY and CDR2 SVGAGI come from the germline V gene (reference sequence). The CDR3 spans 14 residues. The V end lost 0 bases, the J end lost 7 bases, and 10 bases lay between the germline ends. In nucleotides, the CDR3 is TGTGCCAGCAGTTACTCCCCAGATGGGCAGCCCCAGCATTTT. It specifies CASSYSPDGQPQHF.

In this sample, this clonotype turned up once. The V and J genes are TRBV7-9 and TRBJ2-2; 7 bases align to TRBD1. V was pared by 11 bases and J by 4 bases, with 16 bases of the junction left unmatched. CDR1 is SEHNR, CDR2 FQNEAQ, per germline (reference sequence). This CDR3 region has 16 residues. The CDR3 coding sequence is TGTGCCGTCCCCGAAGCGACAGGGACGATCACCGGGGAGCTGTTTTTT. It specifies CAVPEATGTITGELFF.

This clonotype was recorded a few times. J is TRBJ2-5 and V is TRBV13; D gene uncertain. The CDR3 runs 15 residues. The V end lost 5 bases, the J end lost 5 bases, and 18 bases lay between the germline ends. The germline CDR1 and CDR2 sequences are PRHDT and FYEKMQ (reference sequence). As DNA, the CDR3 is TGTGCCAGCAGCGCACGCCGGAACCGGCTGGAGACCCAGTACTTC. Protein sequence: CASSARRNRLETQYF.

This chain uses TRBV4-1 with TRBJ2-7, with TRBD1 matching 10 bases. Germline V CDR1 and CDR2: MGHRA, YSYEKL. The V gene end was trimmed by 4 bases and the J gene end by 0 bases; junction bases not matched to a gene: 3. This CDR3 has 15 amino acids. In DNA form, the CDR3 reads TGCGCCAGCAGCCGGGACAGGGGCAACTCCTACGAGCAGTACTTC. Encoded protein: CASSRDRGNSYEQYF.

The chain uses TRBV7-6 and TRBJ2-5; the match to TRBD2 covers 7 bases. The germline gives CDR1 SGHVS, CDR2 FNYEAQ. V was clipped by 1 base and J by 2 bases; unmatched bases: 13. The CDR3 covers 18 residues. This CDR3 reads CASSLVCCGGKFQETQYF. The CDR3 DNA follows: TGTGCCAGCAGCTTAGTGTGTTGCGGGGGAAAATTTCAAGAGACCCAGTACTTC.

This sequence joins TRBV29-1 and TRBJ2-7; D unclear. This CDR3 spans 13 amino acids. In germline, CDR1 is SQVTM, CDR2 ANQGSEA. Deletions cut 7 bases from V and 4 bases from J, with 17 bases between. CDR3 sequence reads: CSATPSADYEQYF. The CDR3, as DNA: TGCAGCGCTACACCGTCGGCAGATTACGAGCAGTACTTC.

This clonotype turned up a few times. The rearrangement uses TRBV7-2 and TRBJ2-3; no clear D gene. Per germline, CDR1 SGHTA and CDR2 FQGNSA. Trimming shortened V by 2 bases and J by 7 bases, and 13 bases separated the two germline ends. This CDR3 spans 14 amino acids. In nucleotides, the CDR3 is TGTGCCAGCAGCTTATCCCGCCAGGCGTATACGCAGTATTTT. This gives the protein CASSLSRQAYTQYF. Variable domain in full (rest from reference TRBV7-2 and TRBJ2-3): GAGVSQSPSNKVTEKGKDVELRCDPISGHTALYWYRQSLGQGLEFLIYFQGNSAPDKSGLPSDRFSAERTGGSVSTLTIQRTQQEDSAVYLCASSLSRQAYTQYFGPGTRLTVL.

Many counts were recorded for this clonotype. V is TRBV5-1 and J is TRBJ2-6, with D possibly being TRBD2 (5 bases). The V gene's germline CDR1 is SGHRS and CDR2 YFSETQ. Trimming removed 2 bases at V and 3 bases at J, with 6 bases between. The CDR3 extends over 14 amino acids. This chain's CDR3 is CASSLRDGANVLTF. The CDR3 DNA follows: TGCGCCAGCAGCTTACGGGATGGGGCCAACGTCCTGACTTTC.

CDR3 sequence (DNA): TGTGCCAGCAGCTCGAAACGCGACAGGGTGAACACTGAAGCTTTCTTT. The encoded protein is CASSSKRDRVNTEAFF. The rearrangement uses TRBV12-1 and TRBJ1-1; TRBD1 is taken as the D call from the table, unchecked against the DNA. TRBV12-1 is recorded as a pseudogene. CDR3 length equals 16 residues.

In its sample, this clonotype was seen many times. This chain links TRBV20-1 with TRBJ1-5; 9 bases match TRBD1. The J segment lost 4 bases and the V segment lost 3 bases, leaving 7 bases of the junction unmatched. This CDR3 comprises 15 residues. Germline V gives CDR1 DFQATT, CDR2 SNEGSKA (reference sequence). CDR3: CSASSTGQGNQPQHF. The CDR3 bases are TGCAGTGCTAGCTCCACGGGACAGGGAAATCAGCCCCAGCATTTT.

This clonotype was recorded a few times. The V gene is TRBV6-5, the J gene TRBJ2-2; a weak D match, TRBD2 (7 bases). CDR1 MNHEY and CDR2 SVGAGI come from the germline V gene. The CDR3 has 16 residues. Trimming took off 5 bases at V and 2 bases at J, with 15 bases between the two ends. For the CDR3, the DNA is TGTGCCAGCAGTATCGTGCGGGGGCCTAACACCGGGGAGCTGTTTTTT. Its protein is CASSIVRGPNTGELFF.

The J gene is TRBJ2-3, the V gene TRBV12-3 or TRBV12-4; tentative D call: TRBD1 (8 bases). Trimming took off 6 bases at V and 2 bases at J, with 18 bases between the two ends. The CDR3 contains 16 residues. CDR3 sequence (DNA): TGTGCCAGCAGCCAATCAACAGGGGGGGCCACAGATACGCAGTATTTT. It specifies CASSQSTGGATDTQYF.

This clonotype was seen once. This chain joins TRBV20-1 and TRBJ2-7; TRBD2 might be the D (5 bases). Per the germline V gene, CDR1 is DFQATT and CDR2 is SNEGSKA (reference sequence). This CDR3 is built from 12 residues. Trimming removed 0 bases at V and 9 bases at J, with 12 bases between. The CDR3 DNA is TGCAGTGCTAGAGATCAGGCTAGCCGGCAGTACTTC. Amino acids: CSARDQASRQYF.

CDR3 protein: CASSVAGGGATDTQYF. DNA for the CDR3: TGTGCCAGCAGCGTAGCAGGCGGGGGGGCAACAGATACGCAGTATTTT. The rearrangement links TRBV9 to TRBJ2-3; 9 positions agree with TRBD2. V lost 0 bases to trimming and J lost 3 bases; unmatched junction nucleotides: 5. CDR3 length: 16 residues. Germline CDR1 SGDLS, CDR2 YYNGEE.

The rearrangement joins TRBV18 to TRBJ2-2; 9 bases agree with TRBD1. The CDR3 is 16 residues long. CDR1 is KGHSH, CDR2 LQKENI, per germline. The V and J ends lost 5 bases and 4 bases, in that order; junction bases with no gene match: 8. CDR3 loop: CASSGTGTGITGELFF. In nucleotides, the CDR3 is TGTGCCAGCTCAGGAACCGGGACAGGGATCACCGGGGAGCTGTTTTTT.

This clonotype was detected only a few times. This rearrangement joins TRBV11-2 to TRBJ1-2, with a weak D call TRBD1 (5 bases). CDR3 length: 15 residues. Per the germline V gene, CDR1 is SGHAT and CDR2 is FQNNGV. The ends were cut back, 1 base at V and 4 bases at J, with 13 bases in the middle. The CDR3 sequence: CASSLGTQSGYGYTF. The DNA of the CDR3 is TGTGCCAGCAGCTTAGGGACACAGTCAGGCTATGGCTACACCTTC.

The chain combines TRBV29-1 with TRBJ1-2, with D unresolved. CDR1 and CDR2 from the germline V gene are SQVTM and ANQGSEA. The CDR3 is 11 amino acids. V was cut by 3 bases and J by 8 bases, with 10 bases left in between. CDR3 protein: CSVENMYGYTF. Here the CDR3 DNA reads TGCAGCGTTGAGAATATGTACGGCTACACCTTC.

The chain links TRBV15 to TRBJ2-7; weak D call: TRBD1 (5 bases). Germline CDR1 and CDR2: LNHNV and YYDKDF (reference sequence). The CDR3 runs to 15 residues. V was pared by 6 bases and J by 9 bases, with 24 bases between. In DNA form, the CDR3 reads TGTGCCACCAGAGGAGCCGGCAGGGTGGTACGAGGGCAGTACGTC. Translated, it gives CATRGAGRVVRGQYV.

This rearrangement joins TRBV20-1 to TRBJ1-1; maybe TRBD1 (6 bases). Germline CDR1 and CDR2: DFQATT and SNEGSKA (reference sequence). This CDR3 has 16 amino acids. The V end was cut by 5 bases, the J end by 1 base, with 20 bases between. DNA of the CDR3: TGCAGTGCTCCCCGGGGGGGGGCGGCTGAGAACACTGAAGCTTTCTTT. Translated: CSAPRGGAAENTEAFF.

The table lists this clonotype with a few counts. The CDR3 sequence is CASREGFSYNEQFF. CDR3 DNA sequence: TGTGCCAGCAGGGAGGGATTTTCCTACAATGAGCAGTTCTTC. The rearrangement joins TRBV7-2 to TRBJ2-1; a possible D gene is TRBD2 (6 bases). The germline V gene has CDR1 SGHTA and CDR2 FQGNSA. V was pared by 6 bases and J by 1 base, with 10 bases between. The CDR3 is 14 amino acids.